The 3 T cell receptor beta chains below come from one sample, sequenced in a study of T cell responses to AZD1222 COVID-19 vaccine. Produced via immunoSEQ multiplex PCR; TCRdb's table is partial and in-frame only. Of 200,000 to 250,000 clones listed, about 92% are singletons. Sequencing was performed on peripheral blood, taken on day 0 of MenACWY control vaccination. The source of these receptors is an adult in good health.

The gene calls are TRBV15 and TRBJ2-3; weak D call: TRBD1 (6 bases). Per the germline V gene, CDR1 is LNHNV and CDR2 is YYDKDF (reference sequence). Trimming removed 5 bases at V and 1 base at J, with 10 bases between. The CDR3 length is 14 residues. The CDR3 reads CATSLRTGTDTQYF. DNA of the CDR3: TGTGCCACCAGCTTACGGACAGGCACAGATACGCAGTATTTT.

J is TRBJ1-2 and V is TRBV27; D is ambiguous. Trimming took off 7 bases at V and 4 bases at J, with 13 bases between the two ends. Germline lookup yields CDR1 MNHEY and CDR2 SMNVEV (reference sequence). The CDR3 consists of 13 residues. The CDR3 nucleotides read TGTGCCAGCACCCCCAGCTTGGGCTATGGCTACACCTTC. Translation gives CASTPSLGYGYTF.

V gene TRBV27 combines with J gene TRBJ1-1; perhaps TRBD1 as D (5 bases). Germline V gene lookup returns CDR1 MNHEY and CDR2 SMNVEV (reference sequence). V lost 3 bases to trimming and J lost 1 base, with 9 bases between them. The CDR3 runs to 14 residues. For the CDR3, the DNA is TGTGCCAGCAGTTTGTGGGGGGGGAACACTGAAGCTTTCTTT. This encodes CASSLWGGNTEAFF.